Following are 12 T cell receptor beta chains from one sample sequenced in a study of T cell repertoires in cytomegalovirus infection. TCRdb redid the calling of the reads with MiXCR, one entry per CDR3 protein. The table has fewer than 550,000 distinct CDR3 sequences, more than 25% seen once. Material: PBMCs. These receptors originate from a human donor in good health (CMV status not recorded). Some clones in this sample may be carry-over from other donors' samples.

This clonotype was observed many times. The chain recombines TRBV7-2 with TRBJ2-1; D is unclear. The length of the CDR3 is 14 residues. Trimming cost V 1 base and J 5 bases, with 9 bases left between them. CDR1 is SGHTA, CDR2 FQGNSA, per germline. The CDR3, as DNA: TGTGCCAGCAGCTTAGGGTGGGCGGACAATGAGCAGTTCTTC. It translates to CASSLGWADNEQFF.

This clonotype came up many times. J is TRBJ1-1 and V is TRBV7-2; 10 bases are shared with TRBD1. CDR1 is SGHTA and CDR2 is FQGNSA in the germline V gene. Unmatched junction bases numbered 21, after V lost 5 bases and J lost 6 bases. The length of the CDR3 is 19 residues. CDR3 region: CASSPHLDPGQGSWAEAFF. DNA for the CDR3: TGTGCCAGCAGCCCCCACCTTGATCCGGGACAGGGGTCGTGGGCTGAAGCTTTCTTT.

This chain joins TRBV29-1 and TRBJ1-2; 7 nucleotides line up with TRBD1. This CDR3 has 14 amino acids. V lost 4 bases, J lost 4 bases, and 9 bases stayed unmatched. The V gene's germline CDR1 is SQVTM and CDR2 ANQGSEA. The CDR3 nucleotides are TGCAGCGTTGGGTGGGGGGACAGCACCTATGGCTACACCTTC. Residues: CSVGWGDSTYGYTF.

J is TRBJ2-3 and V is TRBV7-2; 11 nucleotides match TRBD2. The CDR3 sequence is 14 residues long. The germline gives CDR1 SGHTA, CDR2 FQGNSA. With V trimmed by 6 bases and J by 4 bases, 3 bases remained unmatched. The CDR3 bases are TGTGCCAGCAGACTACTAGCGGGAGCAGATACGCAGTATTTT. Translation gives CASRLLAGADTQYF.

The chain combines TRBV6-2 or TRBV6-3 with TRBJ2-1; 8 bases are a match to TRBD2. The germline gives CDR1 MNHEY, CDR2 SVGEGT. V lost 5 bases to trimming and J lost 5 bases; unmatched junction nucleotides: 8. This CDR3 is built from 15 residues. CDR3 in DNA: TGTGCCAGCAGTCGAAGCGGGAGAAACCACAATGAGCAGTTCTTC. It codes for CASSRSGRNHNEQFF.

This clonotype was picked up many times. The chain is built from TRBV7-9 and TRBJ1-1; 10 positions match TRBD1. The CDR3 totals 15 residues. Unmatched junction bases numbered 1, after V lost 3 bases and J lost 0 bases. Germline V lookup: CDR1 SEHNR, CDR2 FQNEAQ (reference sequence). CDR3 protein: CASSFGQGVNTEAFF. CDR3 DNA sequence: TGTGCCAGCAGCTTCGGACAGGGGGTGAACACTGAAGCTTTCTTT. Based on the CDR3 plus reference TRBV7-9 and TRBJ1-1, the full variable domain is DTGVSQNPRHKITKRGQNVTFRCDPISEHNRLYWYRQTLGQGPEFLTYFQNEAQLEKSRLLSDRFSAERPKGSFSTLEIQRTEQGDSAMYLCASSFGQGVNTEAFFGQGTRLTVV.

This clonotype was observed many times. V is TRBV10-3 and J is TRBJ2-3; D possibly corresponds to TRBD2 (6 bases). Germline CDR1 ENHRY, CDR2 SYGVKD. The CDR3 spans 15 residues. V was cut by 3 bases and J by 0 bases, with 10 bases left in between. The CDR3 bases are TGTGCCATCAGTGAACGGGACTTCAGCACAGATACGCAGTATTTT. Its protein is CAISERDFSTDTQYF.

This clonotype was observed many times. CDR3 DNA sequence: TGTGCCAGCAGCGAGCAGGGGGCGCCTAACTATGGCTACACCTTC. This encodes CASSEQGAPNYGYTF. The chain joins TRBV12-3 or TRBV12-4 to TRBJ1-2, with TRBD1 identical over 8 bases. CDR3 length: 15 amino acids. Trimming at V came to 6 bases and at J to 0 bases, leaving 6 bases not matched to a gene.

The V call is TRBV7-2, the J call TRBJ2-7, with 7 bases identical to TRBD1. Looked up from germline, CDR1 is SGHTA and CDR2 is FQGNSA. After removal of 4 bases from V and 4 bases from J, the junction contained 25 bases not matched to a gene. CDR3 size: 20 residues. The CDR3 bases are TGTGCCAGCAGCTCCGGCTGGGGACAGCGATCGAAGGCGGGTAGATACGAGCAGTACTTC. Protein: CASSSGWGQRSKAGRYEQYF.

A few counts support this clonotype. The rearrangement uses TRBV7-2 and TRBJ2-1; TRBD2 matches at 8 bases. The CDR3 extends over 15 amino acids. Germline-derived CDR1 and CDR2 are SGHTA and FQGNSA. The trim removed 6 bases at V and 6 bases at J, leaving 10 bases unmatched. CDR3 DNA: TGTGCCAGCAGACTTACTAGCGGCGCCCCCAATGAGCAGTTCTTC. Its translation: CASRLTSGAPNEQFF. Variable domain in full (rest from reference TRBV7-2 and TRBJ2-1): GAGVSQSPSNKVTEKGKDVELRCDPISGHTALYWYRQSLGQGLEFLIYFQGNSAPDKSGLPSDRFSAERTGGSVSTLTIQRTQQEDSAVYLCASRLTSGAPNEQFFGPGTRLTVL.

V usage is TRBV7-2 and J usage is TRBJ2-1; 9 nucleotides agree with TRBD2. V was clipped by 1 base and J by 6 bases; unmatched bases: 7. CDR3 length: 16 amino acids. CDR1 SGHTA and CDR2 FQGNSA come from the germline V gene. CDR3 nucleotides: TGTGCCAGCAGCTTAGTGGGGTCTAGCGGGATCAATGAGCAGTTCTTC. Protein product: CASSLVGSSGINEQFF.

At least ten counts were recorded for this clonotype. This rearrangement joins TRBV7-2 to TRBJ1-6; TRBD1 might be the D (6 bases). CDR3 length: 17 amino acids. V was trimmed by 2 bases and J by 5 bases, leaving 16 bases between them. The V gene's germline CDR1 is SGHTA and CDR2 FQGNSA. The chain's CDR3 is CASSLWRGGRDNSPLHF. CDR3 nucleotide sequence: TGTGCCAGCAGCTTATGGCGGGGGGGCAGGGATAATTCACCCCTCCACTTT.